This is a list of T cell receptor beta chains from one sample in a study of identical twins. TCRdb analysed the 5' RACE reads with MiXCR anew, one entry per CDR3 protein. This table has about 690,000 distinct CDR3 sequences, around 5.7% appearing once. The specimen was naive T cells sorted from blood. These receptor sequences come from a man younger than 35 in good health. Each CDR3 is given with its conserved first and last residue. The order of the fields is clone size, J gene, D gene, V gene, CDR3 DNA, CDR3 protein. The D gene is left open where the match is weak. Size is omitted from some rows. Given values are once, few, many or a class for expanded clones.

many,TRBJ1-2,NA,TRBV5-1,TGCGCCAGCAGCTTGGAGCTGGCCGAGTATGGCTACACCTTC,CASSLELAEYGYTF
few,TRBJ1-5,NA,TRBV2,TGTGCCAGCAGCGACTATACAGGACCTGGGGGCAATCAGCCCCAGCATTTT,CASSDYTGPGGNQPQHF
NA,TRBJ2-2,NA,TRBV29-1,TGCAGCGTCCCCCGGGCTGTCACCGGGGAGCTGTTTTTT,CSVPRAVTGELFF
NA,TRBJ2-1,NA,TRBV30,TGTGCCTGGAGCGATGACATCTATGAGCAGTTCTTC,CAWSDDIYEQFF
NA,TRBJ2-7,TRBD1,TRBV6-1,TGTGCCAGCAGCCCCGGGACAGGGGTCGAGCAGTACTTC,CASSPGTGVEQYF
few,TRBJ2-5,NA,TRBV20-1,TGCAGTGCAACCGATGACTGGTACCAAGAGACCCAGTACTTC,CSATDDWYQETQYF
few,TRBJ2-1,TRBD2,TRBV12-3/TRBV12-4,TGTGCCAGCAGTTTAAGCGCGCTAGCGGGGCCCAACAATGAGCAGTTCTTC,CASSLSALAGPNNEQFF
many,TRBJ2-3,TRBD2,TRBV12-3/TRBV12-4,TGTGCCAGCAGGGGCCCCGCGGGAGCAGTAGATACGCAGTATTTT,CASRGPAGAVDTQYF
NA,TRBJ2-7,NA,TRBV18,TGTGCCAGCTCACCTACCTGGGGTTCCTACGAGCAGTACTTC,CASSPTWGSYEQYF
NA,TRBJ2-1,TRBD2,TRBV3-1,TGTGCCAGCAGCCCCCGTGGTAGCGGGAGAAATACCGATGAGCAGTTCTTC,CASSPRGSGRNTDEQFF
many,TRBJ2-3,NA,TRBV7-2,TGTGCCAGCAGCTTGTTCCAGCGGAACACAGATACGCAGTATTTT,CASSLFQRNTDTQYF
many,TRBJ2-3,NA,TRBV7-2,TGTGCCAGCAGCTTAGCGAGTGGGGGAGCAGATACGCAGTATTTT,CASSLASGGADTQYF
many,TRBJ2-1,TRBD1,TRBV27,TGTGCCAGCAGTTTCTTGGGACAGGCGGGATCCAATGAGCAGTTCTTC,CASSFLGQAGSNEQFF
few,TRBJ1-1,NA,TRBV12-3/TRBV12-4,TGTGCCAGCAGTCAAGGAGGAACTGTGAACACTGAAGCTTTCTTT,CASSQGGTVNTEAFF
many,TRBJ2-1,NA,TRBV29-1,TGCAGCGTTGGGGGGGCCTACAATGAGCAGTTCTTC,CSVGGAYNEQFF
few,TRBJ2-1,TRBD2,TRBV5-1,TGCGCCAGCAGTACGGGACTACTTGACAATGAGCAGTTCTTC,CASSTGLLDNEQFF
many,TRBJ2-2,NA,TRBV7-8,TGTGCCAGCAGCCCCCTTCCGGGTAGGGGAACCGGGGAGCTGTTTTTT,CASSPLPGRGTGELFF
NA,TRBJ2-4,TRBD2,TRBV12-3/TRBV12-4,TGTGCCAGCAGTTCAGCGGGGACTAGCGTAAACATTCAGTACTTC,CASSSAGTSVNIQYF
many,TRBJ1-5,NA,TRBV7-2,TGTGCCAGCAGCGAACTTTTGGCGAATCAGCCCCAGCATTTT,CASSELLANQPQHF
many,TRBJ2-5,NA,TRBV4-1,TGCGCCAGCAGCCAAGATAGTACAGGCCAAGAGACCCAGTACTTC,CASSQDSTGQETQYF
few,TRBJ2-3,NA,TRBV6-1,TGTGCCTCGACGGGGCAGAGCCATCTAGATACGCAGTATTTT,CASTGQSHLDTQYF
few,TRBJ2-5,TRBD1,TRBV12-5,TGTGCTAGTGGCCTAAGAGTGCACGGGACAGGGCCCCGGGAGTACTTC,CASGLRVHGTGPREYF
many,TRBJ1-5,NA,TRBV24-1,TGTGCCACCAGTGATCCGGGGACGGCCGGGCAGCCCCAGCATTTT,CATSDPGTAGQPQHF
NA,TRBJ2-6,NA,TRBV12-3/TRBV12-4,TGTGCCAGCAAGGCCTCTGGGGCCAACGTCCTGACTTTC,CASKASGANVLTF
many,TRBJ2-5,NA,TRBV20-1,TGCAGTGCTAGATCAGGTCTGCAAGAGACCCAGTACTTC,CSARSGLQETQYF
many,TRBJ2-1,NA,TRBV6-6,TGTGCCAGCAGGGAAAACAATGAGCAGTTCTTC,CASRENNEQFF
many,TRBJ2-2,TRBD2,TRBV6-2/TRBV6-3,TGTGCCAGCAGTTACTCCTTGGGACTAGCGGGAGACTTTGTGAACACCGGGGAGCTGTTTTTT,CASSYSLGLAGDFVNTGELFF
many,TRBJ2-4,NA,TRBV4-1,TGCGCCAGCAGCCAAGATGACGGGGCAGGGAGAAACATTCAGTACTTC,CASSQDDGAGRNIQYF